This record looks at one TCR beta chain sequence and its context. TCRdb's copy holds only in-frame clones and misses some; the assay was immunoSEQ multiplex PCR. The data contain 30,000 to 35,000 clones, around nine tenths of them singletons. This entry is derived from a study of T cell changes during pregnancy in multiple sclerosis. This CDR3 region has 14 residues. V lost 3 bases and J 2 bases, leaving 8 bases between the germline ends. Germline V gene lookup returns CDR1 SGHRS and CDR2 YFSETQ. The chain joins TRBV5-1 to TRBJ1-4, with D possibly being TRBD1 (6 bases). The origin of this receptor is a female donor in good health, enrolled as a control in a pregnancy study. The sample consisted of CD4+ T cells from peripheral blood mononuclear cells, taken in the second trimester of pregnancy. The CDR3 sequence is CASSSGATNEKLFF. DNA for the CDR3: TGCGCCAGCAGCTCAGGGGCGACTAATGAAAAACTGTTTTTT.